The rows below give T cell receptor beta chains drawn from one sample of a study of blood T cell repertoires in COVID-19. Data came from immunoSEQ multiplex PCR; TCRdb stores just in-frame clones and leaves some out. The sample records over 400,000 clones, approximately 83% being singletons. The sample comprised peripheral blood. Source of these receptors: a human donor in a cohort sampled during active COVID-19. The CDR3 runs from the conserved cysteine through the conserved F or W. Each record gives: D gene, J gene, V gene, clone size, CDR3 DNA, CDR3 protein. The D gene is left open where the match is weak. A clone size is listed for some rows: how often the clone was seen (once, few, many), or a class if it is expanded.

NA | TRBJ1-5 | TRBV5-6 | once | TGTGCCAGCAGCTTACAGGGAATTGGAAATCAGCCCCAGCATTTT | CASSLQGIGNQPQHF
NA | TRBJ2-7 | TRBV11-2 | NA | TGTGCCAGCGGACTCAGCTCCTACGAGCAGTACTTC | CASGLSSYEQYF
NA | TRBJ2-4 | TRBV5-5 | NA | TGTGCCAGCAGCCAACTAACGGGTGCGGACATTCAGTACTTC | CASSQLTGADIQYF
NA | TRBJ2-4 | TRBV28 | NA | TGTGCCAGCAGTTTATCTACAGGGCTTGGTAGTATGAACGACATTCAGTACTTC | CASSLSTGLGSMNDIQYF
NA | TRBJ2-1 | TRBV12-3/TRBV12-4 | NA | TGTGCCAGCAGTTTCGGTGCCGGCAATGAGCAGTTCTTC | CASSFGAGNEQFF
TRBD1 | TRBJ2-7 | TRBV27 | many | TGTGCCAGCAGTTTTGCTCCGGGACAGAGGGCCTCCTACGAGCAGTACTTC | CASSFAPGQRASYEQYF
NA | TRBJ2-7 | TRBV28 | NA | TGTGCCAGCGCTAAGTCCACTACCTACGAGCAGTACTTC | CASAKSTTYEQYF
TRBD2 | TRBJ2-3 | TRBV7-2 | NA | TGTGCCAGCAGCTTAATTGCGGGGGGGAGCACAGATACGCAGTATTTT | CASSLIAGGSTDTQYF
NA | TRBJ2-1 | TRBV5-8 | NA | TGTGCCAGCAGCTTGGATGTTAGCGCGAGCTCCTACAATGAGCAGTTCTTC | CASSLDVSASSYNEQFF
NA | TRBJ2-7 | TRBV28 | NA | TGTGCCAGCAACACCCCGTACGAGCAGTACTTC | CASNTPYEQYF
TRBD2 | TRBJ2-2 | TRBV11-2 | NA | TGTGCCAGCAGCTTACCTAGCGGGAGTATCGGGGAGCTGTTTTTT | CASSLPSGSIGELFF
NA | TRBJ1-2 | TRBV5-1 | NA | TGCGCCAGCAGCCCGGAGTTGAGCCCGCGTGTAGGCTACACCTTC | CASSPELSPRVGYTF
TRBD1 | TRBJ2-1 | TRBV3-1/TRBV3-2 | NA | TGTGCCAGCAGCCAAGATAAGGGACAGGGGTCAACAAATGAGCAGTTCTTC | CASSQDKGQGSTNEQFF
TRBD1 | TRBJ2-3 | TRBV7-3 | NA | TGTGCCAGCAGCTTGGCGGGACAGGGAGGAGATACGCAGTATTTT | CASSLAGQGGDTQYF
TRBD2 | TRBJ2-3 | TRBV7-9 | NA | TGTGCCAGCAGCCCCTGGGGAGGGAGCACAGATACGCAGTATTTT | CASSPWGGSTDTQYF
TRBD1 | TRBJ2-2 | TRBV11-2 | NA | TGTGCCAGCAGCTTACTTCGACAGGGAGTGACCGGGGAGCTGTTTTTT | CASSLLRQGVTGELFF
NA | TRBJ1-2 | TRBV7-9 | NA | TGTGCCAGCAGCCAAGCGGAGGGAGGGATTCCCTATGGCTACACCTTC | CASSQAEGGIPYGYTF
TRBD1 | TRBJ2-7 | TRBV18 | NA | TGTGCCAGCTCACCGGGACAGGGACCCTACGAGCAGTACTTC | CASSPGQGPYEQYF
NA | TRBJ1-4 | TRBV20-1 | NA | TGCAGTGCTAGTAACGGGATAGGGGCGGGAGAAAAACTGTTTTTT | CSASNGIGAGEKLFF
NA | TRBJ1-2 | TRBV21-1 | once | TGTGCCAGCAGCTTTAAGGGGGCGCAGGTGAGAGGCTACACCTTC | CASSFKGAQVRGYTF
NA | TRBJ1-1 | TRBV24-1 | NA | TGTGCCACCAGTGCAACCGCACAGGGTAAGACTGAAGCTTTCTTT | CATSATAQGKTEAFF
TRBD2 | TRBJ2-3 | TRBV7-2 | NA | TGTGCCAGCAGCAACCGGGCTAGCGGGAGTGCAGATACGCAGTATTTT | CASSNRASGSADTQYF
NA | TRBJ2-1 | TRBV2 | NA | TGTGCCAGCAAAAAAGCACTTACGATCTACAATGAGCAGTTCTTC | CASKKALTIYNEQFF
TRBD1 | TRBJ2-5 | TRBV5-4 | NA | TGTGCCAGCAGCTCTCCTACAGGGGCTCGGGAGACCCAGTACTTC | CASSSPTGARETQYF
NA | TRBJ2-7 | TRBV5-1 | few | TGCGCCAGCAGCTCTGCCTTTCGGGGAACCTACGAGCAGTACTTC | CASSSAFRGTYEQYF
NA | TRBJ2-2 | TRBV7-3 | NA | TGTGCCAGCACCAACTCACTTAGGAGCGGCCGGAACACCGGGGAGCTGTTTTTT | CASTNSLRSGRNTGELFF
NA | TRBJ1-1 | TRBV27 | NA | TGTGCCAGCAGTCCCAGACCTTCCGAGGGCACTGAAGCTTTCTTT | CASSPRPSEGTEAFF
NA | TRBJ1-1 | TRBV2 | NA | TGTGCCAGCAGTGAAGTACGGCAAGGGGCTGAAGCTTTCTTT | CASSEVRQGAEAFF
NA | TRBJ2-7 | TRBV6-5 | few | TGTGCCAGCAGACCCAGGGCGAAGAACGAGCAGTACTTC | CASRPRAKNEQYF
NA | TRBJ2-5 | TRBV19 | NA | TGTGCCAGTACCGAACGGGGTAAAGAGACCCAGTACTTC | CASTERGKETQYF
TRBD1 | TRBJ1-2 | TRBV3-1/TRBV3-2 | NA | TGTGCCAGCAGCCAAAACCAGGGGGCGATTGGCTACACCTTC | CASSQNQGAIGYTF
TRBD2 | TRBJ2-1 | TRBV7-3 | NA | TGTGCCAGCAGCCTAAAACTAGCGGGAGCGACTCCTTGGAATGAGCAGTTCTTC | CASSLKLAGATPWNEQFF
NA | TRBJ2-1 | TRBV6-2/TRBV6-3 | NA | TGTGCCAGCAGTTTTGGCGGGAAGGGGAATGAGCAGTTCTTC | CASSFGGKGNEQFF
TRBD2 | TRBJ2-2 | TRBV4-2 | NA | TGTGCCAGCAGCCGACAACTAGCGGGGGTCACCGGGGAGCTGTTTTTT | CASSRQLAGVTGELFF
NA | TRBJ1-2 | TRBV7-8 | NA | TGTGCCAGCAGCGCCCGTCGGCAGGGGCATGGCTACACCTTC | CASSARRQGHGYTF
TRBD1 | TRBJ2-5 | TRBV12-5 | NA | TGTGCTAGTGGAGAAAGACAGGGAGAGACCCAGTACTTC | CASGERQGETQYF
NA | TRBJ2-3 | TRBV7-2 | NA | TGTGCCAGCAGCCTTCCGGATACGCAGTATTTT | CASSLPDTQYF
NA | TRBJ2-7 | TRBV28 | NA | TGTGCCACCTGGACAGTAAGCTCCTACGAGCAGTACTTC | CATWTVSSYEQYF
NA | TRBJ2-1 | TRBV7-6 | NA | TGTGCCAGCAGCTTACGGGCAAGCGGCACTTACAATGAGCAGTTCTTC | CASSLRASGTYNEQFF
NA | TRBJ2-5 | TRBV7-2 | NA | TGTGCCAGCAGCTTAGGGAGCGGGTCCCAAGAGACCCAGTACTTC | CASSLGSGSQETQYF
TRBD1 | TRBJ1-2 | TRBV6-5 | NA | TGTGCCAGCAGTTACTCGTCGGGACAGGGGAAAGGACACACCTTC | CASSYSSGQGKGHTF
TRBD1 | TRBJ1-2 | TRBV28 | NA | TGTGCCAGCAGTTCCACCCGGGACAGGGGGCAGAAGTATGGCTACACCTTC | CASSSTRDRGQKYGYTF
NA | TRBJ1-4 | TRBV7-9 | NA | TGTGCCAGCAGCCCTGCGGGAGAAAAACTGTTTTTT | CASSPAGEKLFF
TRBD1 | TRBJ2-7 | TRBV5-8 | once | TGTGCCAGCAGCGTGGACAGGGGCTACGAGCAGTACTTC | CASSVDRGYEQYF